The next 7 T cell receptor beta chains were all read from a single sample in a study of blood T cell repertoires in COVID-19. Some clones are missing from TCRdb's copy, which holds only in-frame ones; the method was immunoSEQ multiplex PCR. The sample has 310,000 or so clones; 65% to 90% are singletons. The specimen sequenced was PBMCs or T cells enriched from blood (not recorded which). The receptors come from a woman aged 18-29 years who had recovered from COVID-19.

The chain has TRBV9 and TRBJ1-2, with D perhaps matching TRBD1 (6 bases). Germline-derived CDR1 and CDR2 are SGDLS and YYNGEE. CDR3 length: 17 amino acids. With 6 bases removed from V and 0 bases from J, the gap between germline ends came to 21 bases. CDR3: CASTLHSGGHTNYGYTF. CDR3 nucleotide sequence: TGTGCCAGCACACTACATTCGGGGGGCCATACTAACTATGGCTACACCTTC.

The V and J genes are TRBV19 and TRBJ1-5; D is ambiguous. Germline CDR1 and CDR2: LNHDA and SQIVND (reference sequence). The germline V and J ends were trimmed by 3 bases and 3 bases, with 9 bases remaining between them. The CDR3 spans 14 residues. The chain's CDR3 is CASSIGLTNQPQHF. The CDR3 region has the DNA TGTGCCAGTAGTATCGGGTTGACCAATCAGCCCCAGCATTTT.

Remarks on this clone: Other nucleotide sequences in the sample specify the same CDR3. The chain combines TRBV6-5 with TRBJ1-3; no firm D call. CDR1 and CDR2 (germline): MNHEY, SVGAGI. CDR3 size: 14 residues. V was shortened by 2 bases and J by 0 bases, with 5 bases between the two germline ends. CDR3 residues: CASSYGSSGNTIYF. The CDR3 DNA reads TGTGCCAGCAGTTACGGTAGCTCTGGAAACACCATATATTTT.

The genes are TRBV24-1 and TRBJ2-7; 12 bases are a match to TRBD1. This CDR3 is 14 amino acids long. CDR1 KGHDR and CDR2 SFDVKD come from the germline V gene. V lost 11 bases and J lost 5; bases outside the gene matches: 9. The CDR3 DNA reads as TGTGCCATCCGACGCGGGACAGGGGGCCACGAGCAGTACTTC. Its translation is CAIRRGTGGHEQYF.

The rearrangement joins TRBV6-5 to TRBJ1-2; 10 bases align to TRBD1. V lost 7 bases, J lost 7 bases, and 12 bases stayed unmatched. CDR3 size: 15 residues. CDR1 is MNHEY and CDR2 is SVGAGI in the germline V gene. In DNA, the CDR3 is TGTGCCAGCAAACCTTCGGGACAGGGGAAGCGTGGCTACACCTTC. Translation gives CASKPSGQGKRGYTF.

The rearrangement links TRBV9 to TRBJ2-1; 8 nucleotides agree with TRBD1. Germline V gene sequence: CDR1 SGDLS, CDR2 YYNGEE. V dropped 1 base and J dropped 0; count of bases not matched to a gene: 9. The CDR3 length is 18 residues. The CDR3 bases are TGTGCCAGCAGCGTACTCGGGACAGGATCAAGCTCCTACAATGAGCAGTTCTTC. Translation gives CASSVLGTGSSSYNEQFF.

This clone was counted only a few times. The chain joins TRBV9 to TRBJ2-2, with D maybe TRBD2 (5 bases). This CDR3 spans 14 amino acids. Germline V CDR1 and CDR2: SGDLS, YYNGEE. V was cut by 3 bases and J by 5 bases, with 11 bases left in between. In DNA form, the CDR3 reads TGTGCCAGCAGCGCGACAACTAGTACCGGGGAGCTGTTTTTT. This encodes CASSATTSTGELFF.